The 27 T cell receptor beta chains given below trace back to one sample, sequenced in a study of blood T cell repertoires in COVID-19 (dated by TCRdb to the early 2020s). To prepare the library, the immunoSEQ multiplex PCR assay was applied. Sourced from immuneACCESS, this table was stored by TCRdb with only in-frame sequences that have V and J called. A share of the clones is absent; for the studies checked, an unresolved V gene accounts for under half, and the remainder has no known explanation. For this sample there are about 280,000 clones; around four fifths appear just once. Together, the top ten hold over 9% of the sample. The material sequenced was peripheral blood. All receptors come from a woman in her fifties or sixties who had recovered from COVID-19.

The CDR3 region is CASSRMVSGLSQAETQYF. CDR3 in DNA: TGTGCCAGCAGTCGAATGGTTTCGGGACTGTCCCAGGCGGAGACCCAGTACTTC. V is TRBV6-6 and J is TRBJ2-5, with D maybe TRBD2 (6 bases). CDR3 length: 18 residues. Germline V CDR1 and CDR2: MNHNY, SVGAGI (reference sequence). V lost 5 bases and J lost 5, with 27 bases in between.

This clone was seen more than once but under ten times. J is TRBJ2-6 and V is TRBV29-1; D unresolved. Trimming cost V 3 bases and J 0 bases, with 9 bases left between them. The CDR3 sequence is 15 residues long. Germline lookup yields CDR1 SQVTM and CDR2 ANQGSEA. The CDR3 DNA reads TGCAGCGTTGAGGTTAGCAACTCTGGGGCCAACGTCCTGACTTTC. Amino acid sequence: CSVEVSNSGANVLTF. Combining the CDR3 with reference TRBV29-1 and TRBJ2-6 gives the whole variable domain SAVISQKPSRDICQRGTSLTIQCQVDSQVTMMFWYRQQPGQSLTLIATANQGSEATYESGFVIDKFPISRPNLTFSTLTVSNMSPEDSSIYLCSVEVSNSGANVLTFGAGSRLTVL.

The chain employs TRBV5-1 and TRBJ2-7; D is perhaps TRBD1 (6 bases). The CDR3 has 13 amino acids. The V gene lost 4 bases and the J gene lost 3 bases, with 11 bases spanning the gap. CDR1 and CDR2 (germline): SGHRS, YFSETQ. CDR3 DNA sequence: TGCGCCAGCAGCATAACAGGGAACTACGAGCAGTACTTC. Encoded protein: CASSITGNYEQYF.

The CDR3 region is CASSELGGLLRYTF. CDR3 nucleotides: TGTGCCAGCAGTGAATTAGGGGGTCTATTGAGGTACACCTTC. J is TRBJ1-2 and V is TRBV6-1, with D possibly TRBD1 on 6 matching bases. CDR3 length: 14 residues. V lost 2 bases and J lost 11, with 18 bases in between. Germline assignment: CDR1 MNHNS and CDR2 SASEGT.

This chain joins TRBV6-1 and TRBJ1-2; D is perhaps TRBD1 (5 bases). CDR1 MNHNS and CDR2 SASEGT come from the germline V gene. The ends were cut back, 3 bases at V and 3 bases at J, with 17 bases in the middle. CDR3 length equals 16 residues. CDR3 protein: CASSDETTAWDYGYTF. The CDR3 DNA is TGTGCCAGCAGTGACGAAACGACAGCGTGGGACTATGGCTACACCTTC.

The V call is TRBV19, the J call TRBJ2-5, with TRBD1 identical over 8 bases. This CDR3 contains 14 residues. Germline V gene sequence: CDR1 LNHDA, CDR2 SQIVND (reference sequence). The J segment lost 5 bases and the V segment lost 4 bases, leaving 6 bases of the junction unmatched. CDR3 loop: CASSTRTGSETQYF. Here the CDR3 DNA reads TGTGCCAGTAGTACTAGGACAGGGTCGGAGACCCAGTACTTC.

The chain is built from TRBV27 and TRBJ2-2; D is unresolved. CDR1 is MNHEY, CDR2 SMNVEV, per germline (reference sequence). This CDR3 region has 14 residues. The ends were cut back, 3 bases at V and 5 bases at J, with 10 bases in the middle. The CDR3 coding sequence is TGTGCCAGCAGTTTCCCGGGTGGTACCGGGGAGCTGTTTTTT. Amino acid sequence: CASSFPGGTGELFF.

CDR3 sequence reads: CATSDLVSGEPWYGYTF. The DNA for the CDR3 is TGTGCCACCAGTGATTTAGTTTCCGGTGAGCCGTGGTATGGCTACACCTTC. The V and J genes are TRBV24-1 and TRBJ1-2, with unresolved D. V was clipped by 1 base and J by 5 bases, with 19 bases between them. The CDR3 has 17 amino acids. The germline gives CDR1 KGHDR, CDR2 SFDVKD.

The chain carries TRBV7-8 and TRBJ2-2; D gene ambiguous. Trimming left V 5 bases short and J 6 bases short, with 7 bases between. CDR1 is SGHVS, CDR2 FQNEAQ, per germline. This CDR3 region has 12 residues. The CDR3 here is CASSPLPGELFF. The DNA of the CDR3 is TGTGCCAGCAGCCCTCTCCCCGGGGAGCTGTTTTTT.

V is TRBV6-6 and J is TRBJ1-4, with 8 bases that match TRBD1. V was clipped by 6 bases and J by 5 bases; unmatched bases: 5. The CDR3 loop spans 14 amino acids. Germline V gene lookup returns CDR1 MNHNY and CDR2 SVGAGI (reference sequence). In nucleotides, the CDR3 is TGTGCCAGCAGACAGGGGGGTGGGAATGAAAAACTGTTTTTT. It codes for CASRQGGGNEKLFF.

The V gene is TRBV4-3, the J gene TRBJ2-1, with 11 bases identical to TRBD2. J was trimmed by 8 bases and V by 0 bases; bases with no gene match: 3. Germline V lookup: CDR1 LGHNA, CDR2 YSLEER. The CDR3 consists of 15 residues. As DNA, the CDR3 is TGCGCCAGCAGCCAAGAAACTAGCGGGAGAGATGAGCAGTTCTTC. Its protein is CASSQETSGRDEQFF.

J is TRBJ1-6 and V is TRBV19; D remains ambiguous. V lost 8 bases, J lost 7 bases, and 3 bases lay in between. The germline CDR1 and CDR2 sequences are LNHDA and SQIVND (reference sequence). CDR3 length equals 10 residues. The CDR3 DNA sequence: TGTGCCAGTGGCAATTCACCCCTCCACTTT. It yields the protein CASGNSPLHF. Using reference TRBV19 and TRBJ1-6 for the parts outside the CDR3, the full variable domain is DGGITQSPKYLFRKEGQNVTLSCEQNLNHDAMYWYRQDPGQGLRLIYYSQIVNDFQKGDIAEGYSVSREKKESFPLTVTSAQKNPTAFYLCASGNSPLHFGNGTRLTVT.

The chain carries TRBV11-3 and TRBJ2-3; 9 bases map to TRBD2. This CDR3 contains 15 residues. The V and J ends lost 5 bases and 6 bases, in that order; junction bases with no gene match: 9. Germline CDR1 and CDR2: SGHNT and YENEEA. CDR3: CASSRGGAIGDTQYF. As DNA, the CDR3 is TGTGCCAGCAGCCGCGGGGGGGCTATAGGGGATACGCAGTATTTT.

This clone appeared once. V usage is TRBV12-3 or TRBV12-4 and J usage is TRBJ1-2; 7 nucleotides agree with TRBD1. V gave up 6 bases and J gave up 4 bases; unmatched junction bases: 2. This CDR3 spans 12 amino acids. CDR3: CASRGDSYGYTF. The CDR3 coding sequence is TGTGCCAGCAGAGGGGACAGCTATGGCTACACCTTC.

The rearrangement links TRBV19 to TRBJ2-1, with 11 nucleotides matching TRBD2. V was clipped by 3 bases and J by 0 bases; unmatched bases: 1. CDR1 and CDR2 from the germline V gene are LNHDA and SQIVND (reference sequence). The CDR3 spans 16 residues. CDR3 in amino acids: CASSMGTSGSYNEQFF. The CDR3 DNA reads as TGTGCCAGTAGTATGGGGACTAGCGGCTCCTACAATGAGCAGTTCTTC.

CDR3 protein: CATYNRVQHF. In nucleotides, the CDR3 is TGTGCCACCTATAACAGGGTACAGCATTTT. V and J are TRBV19 and TRBJ1-5; weak D call: TRBD1 (6 bases). Germline lookup yields CDR1 LNHDA and CDR2 SQIVND (reference sequence). This CDR3 has 10 amino acids. V lost 10 bases and J lost 13, with 14 bases in between.

The CDR3 DNA reads as TGTGCCAGCAGTTTATTCGGACAGGGTCGCGGCTACACCTTC. This translates into CASSLFGQGRGYTF. The chain employs TRBV27 and TRBJ1-2; 8 bases fit TRBD1. This CDR3 comprises 14 residues. The ends lost 1 base at V and 8 bases at J; junction bases unmatched: 6. From germline, CDR1 is MNHEY and CDR2 SMNVEV (reference sequence).

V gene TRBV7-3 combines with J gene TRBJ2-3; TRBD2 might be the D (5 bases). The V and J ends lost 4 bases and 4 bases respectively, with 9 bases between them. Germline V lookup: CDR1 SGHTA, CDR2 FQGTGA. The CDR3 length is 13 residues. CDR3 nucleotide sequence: TGTGCCAGCAGCTCCACTAGAGCAGATACGCAGTATTTT. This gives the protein CASSSTRADTQYF.

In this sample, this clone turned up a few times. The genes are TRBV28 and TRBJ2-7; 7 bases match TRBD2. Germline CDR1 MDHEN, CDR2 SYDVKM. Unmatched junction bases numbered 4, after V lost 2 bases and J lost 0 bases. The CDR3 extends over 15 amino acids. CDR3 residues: CASSLAGATSYEQYF. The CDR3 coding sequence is TGTGCCAGCAGTTTAGCGGGAGCCACCTCCTACGAGCAGTACTTC.

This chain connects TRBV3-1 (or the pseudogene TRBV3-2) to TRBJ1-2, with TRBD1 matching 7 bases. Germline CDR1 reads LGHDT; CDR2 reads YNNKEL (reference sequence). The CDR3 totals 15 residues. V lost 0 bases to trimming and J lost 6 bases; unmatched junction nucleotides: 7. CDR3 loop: CASSQEGQRSHGYTF. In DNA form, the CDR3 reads TGTGCCAGCAGCCAAGAGGGACAGAGGAGCCATGGCTACACCTTC.

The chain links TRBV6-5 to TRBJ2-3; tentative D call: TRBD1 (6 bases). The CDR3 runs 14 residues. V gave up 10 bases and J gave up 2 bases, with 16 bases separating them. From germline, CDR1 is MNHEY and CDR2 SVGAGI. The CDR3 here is CAKAFRTDTDTQYF. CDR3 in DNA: TGTGCCAAAGCCTTTAGGACAGACACAGATACGCAGTATTTT.

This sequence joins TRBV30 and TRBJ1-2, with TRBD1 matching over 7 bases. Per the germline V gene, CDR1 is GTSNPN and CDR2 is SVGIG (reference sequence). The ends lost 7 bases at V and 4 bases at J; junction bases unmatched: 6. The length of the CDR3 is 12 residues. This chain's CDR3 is CALSRTGYGYTF. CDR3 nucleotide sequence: TGTGCCTTATCTCGGACAGGCTATGGCTACACCTTC.

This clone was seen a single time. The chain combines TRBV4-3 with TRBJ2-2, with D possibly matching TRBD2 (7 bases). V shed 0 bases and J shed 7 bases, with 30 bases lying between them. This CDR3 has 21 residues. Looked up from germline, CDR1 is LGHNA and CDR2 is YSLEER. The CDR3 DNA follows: TGCGCCAGCAGCCAAGACCCATCTTGGGGGCGGCTAGCGGAGCTCCTCGGGGAGCTGTTTTTT. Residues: CASSQDPSWGRLAELLGELFF.

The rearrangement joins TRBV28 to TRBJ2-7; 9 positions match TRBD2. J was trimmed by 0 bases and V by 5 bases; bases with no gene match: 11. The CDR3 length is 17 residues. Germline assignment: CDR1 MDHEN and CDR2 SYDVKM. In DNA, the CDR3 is TGTGCCAGCAGTCCCATGGGGGGTAGCGGGAGCTCCTACGAGCAGTACTTC. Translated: CASSPMGGSGSSYEQYF.

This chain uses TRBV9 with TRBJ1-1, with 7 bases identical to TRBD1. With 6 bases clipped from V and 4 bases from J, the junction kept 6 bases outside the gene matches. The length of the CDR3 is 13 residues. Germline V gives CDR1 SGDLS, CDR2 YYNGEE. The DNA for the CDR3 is TGTGCCAGCAACAGGGGAGAGGGCACTGAAGCTTTCTTT. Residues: CASNRGEGTEAFF. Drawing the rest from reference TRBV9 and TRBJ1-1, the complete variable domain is DSGVTQTPKHLITATGQRVTLRCSPRSGDLSVYWYQQSLDQGLQFLIQYYNGEERAKGNILERFSAQQFPDLHSELNLSSLELGDSALYFCASNRGEGTEAFFGQGTRLTVV.

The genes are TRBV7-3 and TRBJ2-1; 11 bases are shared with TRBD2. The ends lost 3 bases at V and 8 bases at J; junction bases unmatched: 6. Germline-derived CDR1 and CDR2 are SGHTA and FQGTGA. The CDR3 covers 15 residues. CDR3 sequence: CASSLRLAGGHEQFF. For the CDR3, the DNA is TGTGCCAGCAGCTTGAGGCTAGCGGGGGGCCATGAGCAGTTCTTC.

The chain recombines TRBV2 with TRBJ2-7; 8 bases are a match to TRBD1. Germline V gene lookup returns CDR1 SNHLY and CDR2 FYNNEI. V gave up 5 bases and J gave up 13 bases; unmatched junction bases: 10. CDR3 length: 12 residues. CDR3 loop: CASSTDWTGFYF. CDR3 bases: TGTGCCAGCAGTACCGACTGGACAGGGTTTTACTTC.